This TCR beta chain was retrieved from a study of cytomegalovirus exposure and HLA in healthy donors. It was with 60 Vbeta and 13 Jbeta primers that the PCR ran. Data came from immunoSEQ multiplex PCR; TCRdb stores just in-frame clones and leaves some out. This listing includes about 140,000 clones. As to this clone: Its antigen is not identified.

Study results and caveats: Sequencing probably produced one cluster of sequence variants that were highly shared.

Germline CDR1 MDHEN, CDR2 SYDVKM. V dropped 7 bases and J dropped 11; count of bases not matched to a gene: 11. The CDR3 is 13 amino acids. The source of this sequence is a man in his forties in good health and CMV-seronegative. The chain combines TRBV28 with TRBJ1-5; 7 nucleotides align to TRBD1. The source material was PBMCs. CDR3 in DNA: TGTGCCAGCATAGGGACAGCGACGTTGGCCCAGCATTTT. Translating it yields CASIGTATLAQHF.